This T cell receptor (beta chain) was sequenced in a study of PD-1 blockade in classical Hodgkin lymphoma. Study as a whole: Nivolumab was administered to patients intravenously at 3 mg/kg every 2 weeks. Study observations and caveats: Diversity in CD4+ TCRs, unlike that measured in CD8+ TCRs, had risen significantly by C4D1. The baseline diversity of complete responders showed similarity to that of newly diagnosed patients.

The repertoire was sequenced with immunoSEQ multiplex PCR; TCRdb's copy has only in-frame clones and lacks some. This sample carries roughly 97,000 clones, over 80% of them seen once, and the ten largest clones take 12%. Concerning this clone itself: The antigen is not known.

Every one of the patients relapsed after autologous stem cell transplantation (brentuximab vedotin exposure was variable). V gave up 5 bases and J gave up 7 bases, with 7 bases separating them. This CDR3 has 11 residues. Germline CDR1 reads SEHNR; CDR2 reads FQNEAQ (reference sequence). Sample: peripheral blood mononuclear cells (PBMCs), taken at baseline. This sequence originates from a human donor with classical Hodgkin lymphoma. This chain connects TRBV7-9 to TRBJ2-3, with D perhaps TRBD2 (6 bases). CDR3 bases: TGTGCCAGCAGCCGGGGGTATACGCAGTATTTT. Amino acid sequence: CASSRGYTQYF.